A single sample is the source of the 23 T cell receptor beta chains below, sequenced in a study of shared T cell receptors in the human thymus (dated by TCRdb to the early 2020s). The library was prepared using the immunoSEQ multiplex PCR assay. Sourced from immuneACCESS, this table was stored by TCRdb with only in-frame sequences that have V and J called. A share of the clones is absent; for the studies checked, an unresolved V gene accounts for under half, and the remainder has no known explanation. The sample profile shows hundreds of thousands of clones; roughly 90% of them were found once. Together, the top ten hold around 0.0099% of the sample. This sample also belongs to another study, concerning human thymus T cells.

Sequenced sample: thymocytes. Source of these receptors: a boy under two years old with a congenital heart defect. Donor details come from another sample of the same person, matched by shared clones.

CDR3 DNA sequence: TGTGCCAGCAGCTTGCCTAGCTCACAAGAGACCCAGTACTTC. It is translated as CASSLPSSQETQYF. V gene TRBV6-5 combines with J gene TRBJ2-5; maybe TRBD2 (5 bases). Per germline, CDR1 MNHEY and CDR2 SVGAGI. The CDR3 is 14 residues long. The ends were cut back, 6 bases at V and 2 bases at J, with 13 bases in the middle.

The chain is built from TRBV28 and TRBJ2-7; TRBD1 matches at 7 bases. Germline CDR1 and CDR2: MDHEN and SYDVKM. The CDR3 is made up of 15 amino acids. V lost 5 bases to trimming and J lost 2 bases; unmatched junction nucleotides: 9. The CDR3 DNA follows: TGTGCCAGCAGTGGGGGACAGTTATTAGCCTACGAGCAGTACTTC. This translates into CASSGGQLLAYEQYF.

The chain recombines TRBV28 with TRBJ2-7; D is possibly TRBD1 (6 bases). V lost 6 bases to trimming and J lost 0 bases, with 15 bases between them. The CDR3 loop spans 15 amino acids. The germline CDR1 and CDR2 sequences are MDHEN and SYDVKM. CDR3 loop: CASRLAQGSSYEQYF. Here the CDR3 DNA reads TGTGCCAGCAGGTTGGCCCAGGGGAGCTCCTACGAGCAGTACTTC. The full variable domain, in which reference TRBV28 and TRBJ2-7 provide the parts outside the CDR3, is DVKVTQSSRYLVKRTGEKVFLECVQDMDHENMFWYRQDPGLGLRLIYFSYDVKMKEKGDIPEGYSVSREKKERFSLILESASTNQTSMYLCASRLAQGSSYEQYFGPGTRLTVT.

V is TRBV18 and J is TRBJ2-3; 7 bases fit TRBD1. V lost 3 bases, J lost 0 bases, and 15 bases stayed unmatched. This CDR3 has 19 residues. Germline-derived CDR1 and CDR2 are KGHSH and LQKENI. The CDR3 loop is CASSPPTGDRSSSTDTQYF. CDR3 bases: TGTGCCAGCTCACCCCCGACCGGGGACAGATCTTCTAGCACAGATACGCAGTATTTT.

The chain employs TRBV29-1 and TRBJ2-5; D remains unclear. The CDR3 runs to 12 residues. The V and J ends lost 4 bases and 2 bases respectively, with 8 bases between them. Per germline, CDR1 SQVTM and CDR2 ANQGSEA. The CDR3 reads CSVADPQETQYF. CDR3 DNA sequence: TGCAGCGTTGCAGACCCGCAAGAGACCCAGTACTTC. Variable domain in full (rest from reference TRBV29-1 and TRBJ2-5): SAVISQKPSRDICQRGTSLTIQCQVDSQVTMMFWYRQQPGQSLTLIATANQGSEATYESGFVIDKFPISRPNLTFSTLTVSNMSPEDSSIYLCSVADPQETQYFGPGTRLLVL.

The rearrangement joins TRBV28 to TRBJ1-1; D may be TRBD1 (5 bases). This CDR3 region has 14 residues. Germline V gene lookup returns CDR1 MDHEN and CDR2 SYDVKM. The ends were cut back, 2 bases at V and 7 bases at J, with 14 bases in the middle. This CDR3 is CASSLGPEQVEAFF. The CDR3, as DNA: TGTGCCAGCAGTTTAGGCCCTGAACAGGTTGAAGCTTTCTTT.

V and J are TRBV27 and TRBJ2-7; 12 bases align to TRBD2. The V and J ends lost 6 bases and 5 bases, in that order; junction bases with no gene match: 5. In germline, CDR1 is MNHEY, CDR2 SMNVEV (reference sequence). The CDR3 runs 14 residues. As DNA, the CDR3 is TGTGCCAGCAGACGACTAGCGGGAGTGGACGAGCAGTACTTC. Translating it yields CASRRLAGVDEQYF.

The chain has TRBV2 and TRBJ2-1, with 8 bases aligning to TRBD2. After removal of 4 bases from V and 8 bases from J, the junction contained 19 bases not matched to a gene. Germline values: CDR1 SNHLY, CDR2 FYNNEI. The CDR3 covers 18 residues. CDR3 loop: CASSGRTPREGIFHEQFF. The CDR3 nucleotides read TGTGCCAGCAGTGGAAGGACCCCCCGGGAGGGTATATTCCATGAGCAGTTCTTC.

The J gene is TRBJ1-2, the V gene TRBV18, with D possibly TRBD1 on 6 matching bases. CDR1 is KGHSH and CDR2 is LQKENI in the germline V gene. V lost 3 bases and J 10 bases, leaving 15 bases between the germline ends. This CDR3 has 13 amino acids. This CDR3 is CASSPRQVWVYTF. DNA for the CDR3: TGTGCCAGCTCACCGAGACAGGTCTGGGTCTACACCTTC.

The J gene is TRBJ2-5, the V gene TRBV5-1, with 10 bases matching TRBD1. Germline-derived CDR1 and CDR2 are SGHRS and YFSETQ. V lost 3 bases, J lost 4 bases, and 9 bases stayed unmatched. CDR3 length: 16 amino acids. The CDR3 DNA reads TGCGCCAGCAGCTGGGGACAGGGGAGGAAAGGAGAGACCCAGTACTTC. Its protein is CASSWGQGRKGETQYF.

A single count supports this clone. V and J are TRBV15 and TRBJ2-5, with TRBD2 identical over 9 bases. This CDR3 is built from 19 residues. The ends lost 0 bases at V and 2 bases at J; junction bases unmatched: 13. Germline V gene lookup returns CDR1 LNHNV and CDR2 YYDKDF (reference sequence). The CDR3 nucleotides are TGTGCCACCAGCAGAGATAAAGAGTGGCGGGAGGGTGGACAAGAGACCCAGTACTTC. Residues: CATSRDKEWREGGQETQYF.

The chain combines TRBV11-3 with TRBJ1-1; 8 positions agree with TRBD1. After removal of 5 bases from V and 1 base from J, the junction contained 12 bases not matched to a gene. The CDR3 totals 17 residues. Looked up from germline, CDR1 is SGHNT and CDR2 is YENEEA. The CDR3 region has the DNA TGTGCCAGCAGCCCCTTTAGGGACAGGACAAAGAACACTGAAGCTTTCTTT. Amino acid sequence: CASSPFRDRTKNTEAFF.

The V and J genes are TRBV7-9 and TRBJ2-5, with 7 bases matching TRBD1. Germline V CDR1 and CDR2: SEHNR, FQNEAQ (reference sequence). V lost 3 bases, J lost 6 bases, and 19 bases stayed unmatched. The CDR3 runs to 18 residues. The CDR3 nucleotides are TGTGCCAGCAGCTTTACGGGACAGAATACCAACTTGGGAAAGACCCAGTACTTC. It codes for CASSFTGQNTNLGKTQYF.

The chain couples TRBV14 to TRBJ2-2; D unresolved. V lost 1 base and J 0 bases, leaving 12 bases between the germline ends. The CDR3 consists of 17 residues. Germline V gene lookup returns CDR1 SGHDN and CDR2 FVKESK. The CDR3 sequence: CASSQAKPSTNTGELFF. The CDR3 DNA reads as TGTGCCAGCAGCCAAGCTAAACCATCAACGAACACCGGGGAGCTGTTTTTT.

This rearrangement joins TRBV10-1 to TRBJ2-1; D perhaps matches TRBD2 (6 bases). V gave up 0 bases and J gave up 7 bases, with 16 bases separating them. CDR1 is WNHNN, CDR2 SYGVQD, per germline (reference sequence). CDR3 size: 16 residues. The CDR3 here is CASSESTGVVRNEQFF. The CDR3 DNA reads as TGCGCCAGCAGTGAGTCGACGGGAGTAGTGAGAAATGAGCAGTTCTTC.

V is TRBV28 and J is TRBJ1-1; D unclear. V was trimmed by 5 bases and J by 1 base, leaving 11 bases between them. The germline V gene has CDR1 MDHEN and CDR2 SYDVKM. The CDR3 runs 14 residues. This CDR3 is CASSPPDWNTEAFF. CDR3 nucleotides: TGTGCCAGCAGTCCCCCAGACTGGAACACTGAAGCTTTCTTT.

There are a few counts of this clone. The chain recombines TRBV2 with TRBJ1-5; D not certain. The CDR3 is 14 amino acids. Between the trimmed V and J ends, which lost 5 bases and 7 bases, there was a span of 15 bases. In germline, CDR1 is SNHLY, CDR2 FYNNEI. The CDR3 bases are TGTGCCAGCAGTCCCCGAGGTTCTTACCAGCCCCAGCATTTT. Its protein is CASSPRGSYQPQHF.

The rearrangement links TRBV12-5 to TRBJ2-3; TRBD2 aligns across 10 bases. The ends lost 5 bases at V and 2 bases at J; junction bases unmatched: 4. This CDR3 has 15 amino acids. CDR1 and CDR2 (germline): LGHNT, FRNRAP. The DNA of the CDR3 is TGTGCTAGTGGTGTCGGACTAGCGGTCACAGATACGCAGTATTTT. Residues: CASGVGLAVTDTQYF.

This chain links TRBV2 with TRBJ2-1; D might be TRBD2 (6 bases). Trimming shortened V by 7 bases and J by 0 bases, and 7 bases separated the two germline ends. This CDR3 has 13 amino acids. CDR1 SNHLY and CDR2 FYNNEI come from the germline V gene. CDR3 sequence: CASTGSSYNEQFF. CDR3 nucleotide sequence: TGTGCCAGCACCGGGAGCTCCTACAATGAGCAGTTCTTC.

The CDR3 loop is CASSIFRGFLYEQYF. CDR3 bases: TGTGCCAGTAGTATCTTCAGGGGGTTCTTATACGAGCAGTACTTC. The chain uses TRBV19 and TRBJ2-7; the match to TRBD1 covers 7 bases. The CDR3 has 15 residues. V was pared by 3 bases and J by 4 bases, with 9 bases of the junction left unmatched. CDR1 is LNHDA and CDR2 is SQIVND in the germline V gene (reference sequence). Drawing the rest from reference TRBV19 and TRBJ2-7, the complete variable domain is DGGITQSPKYLFRKEGQNVTLSCEQNLNHDAMYWYRQDPGQGLRLIYYSQIVNDFQKGDIAEGYSVSREKKESFPLTVTSAQKNPTAFYLCASSIFRGFLYEQYFGPGTRLTVT.

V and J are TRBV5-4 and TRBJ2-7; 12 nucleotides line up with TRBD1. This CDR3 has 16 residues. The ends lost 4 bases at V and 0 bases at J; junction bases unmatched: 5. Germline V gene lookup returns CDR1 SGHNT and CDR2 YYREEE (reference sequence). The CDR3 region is CASSPGQGALSYEQYF. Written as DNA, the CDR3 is TGTGCCAGCAGCCCGGGACAGGGGGCCCTCTCCTACGAGCAGTACTTC.

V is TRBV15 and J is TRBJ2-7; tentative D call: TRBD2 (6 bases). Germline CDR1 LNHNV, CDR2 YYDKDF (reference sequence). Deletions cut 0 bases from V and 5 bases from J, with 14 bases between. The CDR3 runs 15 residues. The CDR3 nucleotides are TGTGCCACCAGCAGAGATAACGGGAGCCACCACGAGCAGTACTTC. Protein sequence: CATSRDNGSHHEQYF.

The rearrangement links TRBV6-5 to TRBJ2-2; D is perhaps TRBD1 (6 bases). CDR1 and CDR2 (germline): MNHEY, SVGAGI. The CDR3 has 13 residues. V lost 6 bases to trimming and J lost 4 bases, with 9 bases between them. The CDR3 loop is CASRGQVTGELFF. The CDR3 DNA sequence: TGTGCCAGCAGGGGACAAGTCACCGGGGAGCTGTTTTTT.